This is a list of T cell receptor beta chains from one sample in a study of blood T cells in healthy people across ages. In TCRdb, the 5' RACE reads were re-called with MiXCR into one record per CDR3 protein. The table records approximately 800,000 distinct CDR3 sequences, roughly 25% of them present only once. This same sample was also part of a study on T cells of mothers and their children.

The material sequenced was blood. These receptors were collected from a boy between 10 and 17 years old in good health. CDR3s include the opening cysteine and the closing phenylalanine or tryptophan. Fields, in order: J gene, V gene, CDR3 protein.

j_gene: TRBJ2-3
v_gene: TRBV20-1
CDR3aa: CSAPGEWSRSNTDTQYF

j_gene: TRBJ2-1
v_gene: TRBV19
CDR3aa: CASSIGAASYNEQFF

j_gene: TRBJ2-5
v_gene: TRBV7-2
CDR3aa: CASSVQGSQETQYF

j_gene: TRBJ1-1
v_gene: TRBV1
CDR3aa: CTSRALGCTEAFF

j_gene: TRBJ1-4
v_gene: TRBV29-1
CDR3aa: CSVETGVLFF

j_gene: TRBJ2-1
v_gene: TRBV5-1
CDR3aa: CASKVPRGTSYNEQFF

j_gene: TRBJ2-1
v_gene: TRBV6-1
CDR3aa: CASSDNREEQFF

j_gene: TRBJ2-5
v_gene: TRBV5-1
CDR3aa: CASSLARLRDGGETQYF

j_gene: TRBJ1-3
v_gene: TRBV6-5
CDR3aa: CASSYSPSRQGLGGNTIYF

j_gene: TRBJ1-1
v_gene: TRBV20-1
CDR3aa: CSARRQGPNTEAFF

j_gene: TRBJ2-3
v_gene: TRBV5-1
CDR3aa: CATTSGGTDTQYF

j_gene: TRBJ1-1
v_gene: TRBV7-3
CDR3aa: CASNLGPLGGTEAFF

j_gene: TRBJ2-1
v_gene: TRBV2
CDR3aa: CASRKRGVDNEQFF

j_gene: NA
v_gene: TRBV7-6
CDR3aa: CASSSDSDTKQFF

j_gene: NA
v_gene: TRBV15
CDR3aa: CATSRDRGRQFF

j_gene: TRBJ2-5
v_gene: TRBV20-1
CDR3aa: CSARDPKATGRREETQYF

j_gene: TRBJ2-3
v_gene: TRBV7-9
CDR3aa: CASSLSGDTDTQYF

j_gene: TRBJ1-5
v_gene: TRBV2
CDR3aa: CASSDTGRSQPQHF

j_gene: TRBJ2-7
v_gene: TRBV5-1
CDR3aa: CASSLPASGGNEQYF

j_gene: TRBJ1-5
v_gene: TRBV12-3/TRBV12-4
CDR3aa: CASSFWGFQPQHF

j_gene: TRBJ1-1
v_gene: TRBV12-3/TRBV12-4
CDR3aa: CASSPTTTVNTEAFF

j_gene: TRBJ1-5
v_gene: TRBV28
CDR3aa: CASSSRQGTGVDQPQHF

j_gene: TRBJ2-3
v_gene: TRBV6-6
CDR3aa: CAGSGGRTDTQYF

j_gene: TRBJ2-7
v_gene: TRBV27
CDR3aa: CASSLQVGGQYEQYF

j_gene: TRBJ2-5
v_gene: TRBV15
CDR3aa: CATSKNQDGWQYF

j_gene: TRBJ2-3
v_gene: TRBV2
CDR3aa: CASSRQTSTDTQYF

j_gene: TRBJ1-3
v_gene: TRBV4-2
CDR3aa: CASSLQGAPPDTIYF

j_gene: TRBJ2-4
v_gene: TRBV12-3/TRBV12-4
CDR3aa: CASRAPGLDIQYF

j_gene: TRBJ1-1
v_gene: TRBV5-1
CDR3aa: CASRRTGGTMNTEAFF

j_gene: TRBJ2-5
v_gene: TRBV28
CDR3aa: CASISSGGTQETQYF

j_gene: TRBJ1-4
v_gene: TRBV18
CDR3aa: CASSPRGNEELFF

j_gene: TRBJ2-1
v_gene: TRBV21-1
CDR3aa: CAPLGGSSYNEQFF

j_gene: TRBJ2-3
v_gene: TRBV7-2
CDR3aa: CASSFGGGWTDTQYF

j_gene: TRBJ2-3
v_gene: TRBV6-1
CDR3aa: CASGGGEEADTQYF

j_gene: TRBJ2-7
v_gene: TRBV13
CDR3aa: CASSLGLMGYEQYF

j_gene: TRBJ2-3
v_gene: TRBV6-2/TRBV6-3
CDR3aa: CASSRRLAVDTQYF

j_gene: TRBJ2-2
v_gene: TRBV20-1
CDR3aa: CSARAFKGTGELFF

j_gene: TRBJ1-4
v_gene: TRBV5-6
CDR3aa: CASSLTGDATNEKLFF

j_gene: TRBJ2-5
v_gene: TRBV2
CDR3aa: CASSDAEETQYF

j_gene: TRBJ2-3
v_gene: TRBV25-1
CDR3aa: CASSEISGVKDTQYF

j_gene: TRBJ2-7
v_gene: TRBV5-1
CDR3aa: CASGQGVYEQYF

j_gene: NA
v_gene: TRBV7-9
CDR3aa: CASTSGIPYEQYF

j_gene: TRBJ2-7
v_gene: TRBV7-2
CDR3aa: CASSLGPLAKQYF

j_gene: TRBJ2-7
v_gene: TRBV4-1
CDR3aa: CASSQTVLYEQYF

j_gene: TRBJ1-2
v_gene: TRBV27
CDR3aa: CASSRPGIGYGYTF

j_gene: TRBJ1-5
v_gene: TRBV7-2
CDR3aa: CASSLDGYSNQPQHF

j_gene: TRBJ2-4
v_gene: TRBV18
CDR3aa: CASSPPTGVAKNIQYF

j_gene: TRBJ2-1
v_gene: TRBV5-1
CDR3aa: CASSYTGTSGNEQFF

j_gene: TRBJ1-2
v_gene: TRBV13
CDR3aa: CASSFSPGQGGYGYTF